In its sample, the clone carrying this T cell receptor beta chain was seen a few times. What it binds is not known. This sample was taken from a study of identical twins. TCRdb processed the 5' RACE reads anew with MiXCR; each CDR3 protein has one entry. The table includes roughly 570,000 distinct CDR3 sequences, 9.6% detected once. Study results and caveats: Without tracking the same donors, conclusions rested on cross-sectional statistical analysis. Less excess twin sharing appeared in beta out-of-frame sequences. Zero-insertion analyses were open to partial confounding by invariant MAIT and iNKT cells.

These data also formed part of another study, on yellow fever vaccine responses in identical twins. That source notes: Twins reportedly appeared to share part of their vaccine T cell response while keeping part individual.

Sequencing was done on a sample of PBMCs. This sequence originates from a woman between 18 and 29 years old in good health.

Here the CDR3 reads CASSLAGRASTEAFF. CDR3 coding DNA: TGTGCCAGCAGTTTGGCTGGCAGGGCATCCACTGAAGCTTTCTTT. This chain links TRBV12-3 or TRBV12-4 with TRBJ1-1; TRBD1 is a possible D gene (5 bases). V was cut by 3 bases and J by 4 bases, with 15 bases left in between. The length of the CDR3 is 15 residues.